This T cell receptor (beta chain) was recovered during a study of cytomegalovirus exposure and HLA in healthy donors. Germline values: CDR1 ENHRY, CDR2 SYGVKD. Trimming removed 0 bases from V and 8 bases from J; junction bases left unmatched: 7. This CDR3 has 16 amino acids. PCR was performed using 60 Vbeta and 13 Jbeta primers. Data came from immunoSEQ multiplex PCR; TCRdb stores just in-frame clones and leaves some out. Of roughly 120,000 clones in the sample, around three quarters were seen once. Study observations and caveats: Researchers reported that three CMV-associated chains were confirmed in vitro as CMV antigen-specific.

A word on this clone: No antigen is known for it.

The clonotype was recovered from a woman in her fifties or sixties in good health and CMV-seropositive. The chain is built from TRBV10-3 and TRBJ1-6, with TRBD1 matching over 7 bases. The source material was PBMCs. CDR3 bases: TGTGCCATCAGTGAGTCCCAACAGGGGATTCATTCACCCCTCCACTTT. Translation gives CAISESQQGIHSPLHF.